This TCR beta chain was retrieved from a study of blood T cell repertoires in COVID-19. On the study more broadly: Sources were T cells, B-cell-depleted T cells, or PBMCs; the material itself was cDNA or gDNA.

The count of this clone is one. TCRdb's copy holds only in-frame clones and misses some; the assay was immunoSEQ multiplex PCR. This sample has 100,000 to 150,000 clones, with approximately 71% found just once. The ends were cut back, 2 bases at V and 3 bases at J, with 10 bases in the middle. The length of the CDR3 is 14 residues. The germline gives CDR1 MNHNS, CDR2 SASEGT. The sequenced material came from peripheral blood. The rearrangement links TRBV6-1 to TRBJ1-2; no firm D call. The sequence came from a woman in her 70s with acute or convalescent COVID-19. The chain's CDR3 is CASSETTRDYGYTF. CDR3 in DNA: TGTGCCAGCAGTGAAACGACTCGGGACTATGGCTACACCTTC.